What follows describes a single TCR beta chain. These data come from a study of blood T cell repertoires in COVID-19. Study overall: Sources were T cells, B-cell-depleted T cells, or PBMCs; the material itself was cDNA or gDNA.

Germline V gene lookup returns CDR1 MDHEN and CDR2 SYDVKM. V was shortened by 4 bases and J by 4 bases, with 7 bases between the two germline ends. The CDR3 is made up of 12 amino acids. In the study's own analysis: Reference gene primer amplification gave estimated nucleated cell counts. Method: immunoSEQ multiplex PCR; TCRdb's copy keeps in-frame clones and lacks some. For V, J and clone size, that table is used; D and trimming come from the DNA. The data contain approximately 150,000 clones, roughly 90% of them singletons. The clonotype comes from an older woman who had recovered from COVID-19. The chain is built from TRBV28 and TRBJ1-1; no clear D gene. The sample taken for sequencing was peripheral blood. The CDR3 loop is CASSYLGTEAFF. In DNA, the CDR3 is TGTGCCAGCAGTTACCTAGGCACTGAAGCTTTCTTT. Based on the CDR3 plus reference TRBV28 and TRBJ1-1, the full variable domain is DVKVTQSSRYLVKRTGEKVFLECVQDMDHENMFWYRQDPGLGLRLIYFSYDVKMKEKGDIPEGYSVSREKKERFSLILESASTNQTSMYLCASSYLGTEAFFGQGTRLTVV.